These 3 T cell receptor beta chains came from one sample sequenced in a study of T cells in Graves' hyperthyroidism and ophthalmopathy. The investigators amplified TCR beta CDR3 regions from RNA transcripts. During a first-round RT-PCR of the TCR CDR3, the HTBI primer set was used. One entry per CDR3 protein, called by TCRdb with MiXCR from the multiplex PCR reads. The table includes hundreds of thousands of distinct CDR3 sequences, around 16% detected once. Sample: blood. These receptors were taken from a woman aged 40 to 50 with Graves' ophthalmopathy.

The CDR3 is CATSGDGGSFYSPLHF. The CDR3 coding sequence is TGTGCCACCTCAGGCGACGGGGGTTCTTTTTATTCACCCCTCCACTTT. The chain couples TRBV19 to TRBJ1-6, with a tentative D call TRBD1 (5 bases). The CDR3 extends over 16 amino acids. V lost 10 bases and J lost 8, with 24 bases in between. The germline CDR1 and CDR2 sequences are LNHDA and SQIVND (reference sequence).

This clonotype was counted a few times. The chain couples TRBV19 to TRBJ1-1; D is unclear. CDR1 and CDR2 from the germline V gene are LNHDA and SQIVND (reference sequence). This CDR3 contains 13 residues. Trimming shortened V by 4 bases and J by 5 bases, and 11 bases separated the two germline ends. The CDR3 spells CASSKYTRTEAFF. In nucleotides, the CDR3 is TGTGCCAGTAGTAAATACACCCGGACTGAAGCTTTCTTT. Drawing the rest from reference TRBV19 and TRBJ1-1, the complete variable domain is DGGITQSPKYLFRKEGQNVTLSCEQNLNHDAMYWYRQDPGQGLRLIYYSQIVNDFQKGDIAEGYSVSREKKESFPLTVTSAQKNPTAFYLCASSKYTRTEAFFGQGTRLTVV.

As to this clonotype: This could be a read error, since a much larger clone is one nucleotide away. The CDR3 nucleotides are TGTGCCAGCAGCCAAGCCGGACTAGCGGGAGGGTCCTCCTACAATGAGCAGTTCTTC. It specifies CASSQAGLAGGSSYNEQFF. The chain combines TRBV3-1 with TRBJ2-1; 15 positions agree with TRBD2. The CDR3 covers 19 residues. The V and J ends lost 1 base and 0 bases, in that order; junction bases with no gene match: 4. Germline lookup yields CDR1 LGHDT and CDR2 YNNKEL (reference sequence).